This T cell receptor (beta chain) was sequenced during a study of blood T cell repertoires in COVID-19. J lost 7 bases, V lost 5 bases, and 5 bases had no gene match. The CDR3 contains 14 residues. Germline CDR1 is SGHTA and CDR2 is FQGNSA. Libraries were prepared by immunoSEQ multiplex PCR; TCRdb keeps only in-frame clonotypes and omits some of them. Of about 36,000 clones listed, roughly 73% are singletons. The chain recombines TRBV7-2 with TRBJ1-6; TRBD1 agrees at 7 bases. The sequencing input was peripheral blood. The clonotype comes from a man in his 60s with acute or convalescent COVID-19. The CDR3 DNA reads TGTGCCAGCAGCGTGGGACAGAGCAATTCACCCCTCCACTTT. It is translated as CASSVGQSNSPLHF.